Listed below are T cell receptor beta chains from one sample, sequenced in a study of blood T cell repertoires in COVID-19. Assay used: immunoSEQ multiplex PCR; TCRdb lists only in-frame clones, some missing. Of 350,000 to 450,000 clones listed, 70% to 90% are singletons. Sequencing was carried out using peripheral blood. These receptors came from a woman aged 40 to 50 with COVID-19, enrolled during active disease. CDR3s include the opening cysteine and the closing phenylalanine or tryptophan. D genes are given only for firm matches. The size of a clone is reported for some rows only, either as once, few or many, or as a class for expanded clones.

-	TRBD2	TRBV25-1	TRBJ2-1	TGTGCCAGCAGGCAGCGGGGCCAAGGGAATGAGCAGTTCTTC	CASRQRGQGNEQFF
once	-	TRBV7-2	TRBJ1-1	TGTGCCAGCAGCGTAGGGGGGGGCGTCACTGAAGCTTTCTTT	CASSVGGGVTEAFF
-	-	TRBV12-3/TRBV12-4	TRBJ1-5	TGTGCCAGCAGTTTAGGGACAAATCAGCCCCAGCATTTT	CASSLGTNQPQHF
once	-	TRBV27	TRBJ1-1	TGTGCCAGCAGTCTCTCTTTCAACACTGAAGCTTTCTTT	CASSLSFNTEAFF
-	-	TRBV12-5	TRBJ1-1	TGTGCTAGTGGTTTGGCCGCCCTTGGCAGGACTCCGATCACTGAAGCTTTCTTT	CASGLAALGRTPITEAFF
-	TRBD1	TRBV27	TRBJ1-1	TGTGCCACACACAGGGGCAGTGAAGCTTTCTTT	CATHRGSEAFF
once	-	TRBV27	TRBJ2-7	TGTGCCAGCAGTATTGGGGGACATTCTTCCGAGCAGTACTTC	CASSIGGHSSEQYF
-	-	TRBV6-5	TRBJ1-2	TGTGCCAGCAGCAGGTCCGAAGGCAACTATGGCTACACCTTC	CASSRSEGNYGYTF
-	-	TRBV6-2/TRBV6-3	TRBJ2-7	TGTGCCAGCAGTTACATGGCGACAGGAGTCTACGAGCAGTACTTC	CASSYMATGVYEQYF
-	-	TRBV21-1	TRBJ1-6	TGTGCCAGCAGCAAAGAAGAAGGGGGTGGATCACCCCTCCACTTT	CASSKEEGGGSPLHF
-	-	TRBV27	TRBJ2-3	TGTGCCAGCAGTTTTGCCAGGGACACAGATACGCAGTATTTT	CASSFARDTDTQYF
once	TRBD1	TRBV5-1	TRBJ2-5	TGCGCCAGCAGCGGGACAGGAGGACAAGAGACCCAGTACTTC	CASSGTGGQETQYF
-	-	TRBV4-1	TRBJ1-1	TGCGCCAGCAGCCAGAGGGATACAGGGCTTAGTGAAGCTTTCTTT	CASSQRDTGLSEAFF
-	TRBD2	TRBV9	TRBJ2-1	TGTGCCAGCAGCCTAAGCCTAGCGGGGGGCCGGTTTGAGCAGTTCTTC	CASSLSLAGGRFEQFF
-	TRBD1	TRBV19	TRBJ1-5	TGTGCCAGTAGTAAGGGGGCGGAAAGACATCAGCCCCAGCATTTT	CASSKGAERHQPQHF
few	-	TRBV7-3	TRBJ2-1	TGTGCCAGCAGCTTATTCGGGAATGAGCAGTTCTTC	CASSLFGNEQFF
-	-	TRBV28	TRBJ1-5	TGTGCCAGCAGTTCCTCTCGTTCAGGGTATTATCAGCCCCAGCATTTT	CASSSSRSGYYQPQHF
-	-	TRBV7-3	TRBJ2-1	TGTGCCAGCAGCTTAACGTTAATGGACTACCAGTTCTTC	CASSLTLMDYQFF
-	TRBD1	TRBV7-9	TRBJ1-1	TGTGCCAGCAGCTTGGGACAGGGGGCTCGAGGGAACACTGAAGCTTTCTTT	CASSLGQGARGNTEAFF
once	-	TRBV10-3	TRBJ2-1	TGTGCCATCACCGCCGAGAGAACGTATGATGAGCAGTTCTTC	CAITAERTYDEQFF
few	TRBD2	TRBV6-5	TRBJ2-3	TGTGCCAGCAGGTCTGGGGGGGGCACAGATACGCAGTATTTT	CASRSGGGTDTQYF
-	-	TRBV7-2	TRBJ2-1	TGTGCCAGCAGCTTAATCCTCTCCTACAATGAGCAGTTCTTC	CASSLILSYNEQFF
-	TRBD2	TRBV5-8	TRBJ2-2	TGTGCCAGCCCCTGGGGGAGGGGCGTTCAGAACACCGGGGAGCTGTTTTTT	CASPWGRGVQNTGELFF
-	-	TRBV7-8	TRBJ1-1	TGTGCCAGCAGCTCCCCGGGACTGCCTAACTACGCTGAAGCTTTCTTT	CASSSPGLPNYAEAFF
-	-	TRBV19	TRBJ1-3	TGTGCCAGTAGTATAGTGGGCGGAAACACCATATATTTT	CASSIVGGNTIYF
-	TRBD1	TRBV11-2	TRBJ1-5	TGTGCCAGCAGCCCGGGGACAGGGGCCCAGCATTTT	CASSPGTGAQHF
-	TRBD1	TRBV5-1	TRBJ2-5	TGCGCCAGCAGACAGACAGGGCGAGAGACCCAGTACTTC	CASRQTGRETQYF
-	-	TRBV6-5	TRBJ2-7	TGTGCCAGCTATAAAGCGGGCACCTCCTACGAGCAGTACTTC	CASYKAGTSYEQYF
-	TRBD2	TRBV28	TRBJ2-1	TGTGCCAGCAGTTTATTTAGGACTAGCGGACCTTACAATGAGCAGTTCTTC	CASSLFRTSGPYNEQFF
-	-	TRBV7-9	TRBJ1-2	TGTGCCAGCAGCACCGGACAGGGCTACACCTTC	CASSTGQGYTF
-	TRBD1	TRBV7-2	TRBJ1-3	TGTGCCAGCAGCCCCTCGACAGGGTTTGCTGGAAACACCATATATTTT	CASSPSTGFAGNTIYF
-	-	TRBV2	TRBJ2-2	TGTGCCACCACGCGGGGAGGGGAGCTGTTTTTT	CATTRGGELFF
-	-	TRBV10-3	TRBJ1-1	TGTGCCATCAAGCCCCATGAGAACACTGAAGCTTTCTTT	CAIKPHENTEAFF
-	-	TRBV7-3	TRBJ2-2	TGTGCCAGCAGCCAGGGACTCAGCGGGGAGCTGTTTTTT	CASSQGLSGELFF
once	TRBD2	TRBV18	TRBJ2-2	TGTGCCAGCTCACCACCTTCGCTAGCGGGGAGCACCGGGGAGCTGTTTTTT	CASSPPSLAGSTGELFF
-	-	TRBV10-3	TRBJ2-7	TGTGCCATCAGTGATTTTGCGGAGCTACTCTCCTACGAGCAGTACTTC	CAISDFAELLSYEQYF
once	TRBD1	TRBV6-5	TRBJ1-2	TGTGCCAGCAGTTCCGCCCTGGACAGGCGTCTCTATGGCTACACCTTC	CASSSALDRRLYGYTF
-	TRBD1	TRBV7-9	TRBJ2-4	TGTGCCAGCAGCTTCGGGACAGGTCAAAACATTCAGTACTTC	CASSFGTGQNIQYF
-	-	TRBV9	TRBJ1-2	TGTGCCAGCAGCGTGGGGCCCGTCGGACAGAACTATGGCTACACCTTC	CASSVGPVGQNYGYTF
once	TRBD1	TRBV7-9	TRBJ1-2	TGTGCCAGCAGACAATTTTCTGGACAGGGTGAGAACTATGGCTACACCTTC	CASRQFSGQGENYGYTF
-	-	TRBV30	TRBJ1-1	TGTGCCTGGAGTGTAGTCGGCAGGGGGAACACTGAAGCTTTCTTT	CAWSVVGRGNTEAFF
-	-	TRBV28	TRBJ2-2	TGTGCCGGGAGGACGTCGAACACCGGGGAGCTGTTTTTT	CAGRTSNTGELFF
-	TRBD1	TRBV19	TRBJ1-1	TGTGCCAGTAGCCGTGAGGGGGCAGCGGGAGCCAGAACTGAAGCTTTCTTT	CASSREGAAGARTEAFF
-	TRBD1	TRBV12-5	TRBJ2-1	TGTGCTAGTGGTTTGCGGGACAGGGGGCGGTTCTTC	CASGLRDRGRFF
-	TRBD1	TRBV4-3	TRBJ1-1	TGCGCCAGCAGCCAAGATGACAGGGGTAGCACTGAAGCTTTCTTT	CASSQDDRGSTEAFF
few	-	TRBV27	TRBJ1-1	TGTGCCAGCAGTTTGTTGGGGGCCCTAAATGAAGCTTTCTTT	CASSLLGALNEAFF
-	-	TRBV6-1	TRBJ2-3	TGTGCCAGCAGTGGTATTAGGCACAGCAGCACAGATACGCAGTATTTT	CASSGIRHSSTDTQYF
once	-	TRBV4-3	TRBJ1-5	TGCGCCAGCAGCCAAGATGATACGGGGCCCCAGCATTTT	CASSQDDTGPQHF
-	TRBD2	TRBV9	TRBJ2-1	TGTGCCAGCAGCTCTCCTCCATCCAGCGGGGCTTCACCCACCTACAATGAGCAGTTCTTC	CASSSPPSSGASPTYNEQFF
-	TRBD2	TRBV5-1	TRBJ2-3	TGCGCCAGCAGCTTGGGAGGTAGCGGGAGCACAGATACGCAGTATTTT	CASSLGGSGSTDTQYF